The rows below give T cell receptor beta chains drawn from one sample of a study of graft-versus-host responses after intestinal transplantation. Repertoires were generated with immunoSEQ multiplex PCR, while TCRdb's copy carries only in-frame clones and drops some. The table records tens of thousands of clones, roughly 91% of them present only once. No antigen has been assigned to these receptors. The material sequenced was unstimulated CD4+ T cells sorted from spleen or lymph node cells, taken before intestinal transplant. The source of these receptors is a human donor who received an intestinal transplant. Both conserved end residues are part of each CDR3. The D gene is left open where the match is weak. Size is stated for part of the rows, as once, few or many counts, or as a class when the clone is expanded.

CASTLQGAPTDTQYF | TRBD1 | few | 15 | TRBV28
CASSEGSGRGLETQYF | TRBD2 | NA | 16 | TRBV2
CAWSGRISASYEQYF | NA | NA | 15 | TRBV30
CASSETARVQYF | NA | once | 12 | TRBV10-1
CASSLGAPYEQYF | NA | NA | 13 | TRBV7-2
CASSQQPYGYTF | NA | NA | 12 | TRBV18
CASTGDRSYGYTF | TRBD1 | once | 13 | TRBV6-1
CASSGGGTEAFF | NA | NA | 12 | TRBV7-6
CATYRGGGTGELFF | NA | NA | 14 | TRBV19
CASTYRDTDTQYF | NA | NA | 13 | TRBV5-1
CASSLGQGINQPQHF | TRBD1 | NA | 15 | TRBV7-9
CSVGEGSQPQHF | NA | once | 12 | TRBV29-1
CASSLGTHEETQYF | NA | NA | 14 | TRBV7-9
CASSLERPSGGWDEQFF | TRBD2 | NA | 17 | TRBV5-1
CASSSQGQHLSYEQYF | TRBD1 | NA | 16 | TRBV11-2
CASAGQGAPYEQYF | TRBD1 | NA | 14 | TRBV28
CASTRGEAGGYEQYF | TRBD2 | NA | 15 | TRBV2
CAWSLLGQTTYEQYF | NA | NA | 15 | TRBV30
CASKNRDSYNSPLHF | TRBD1 | NA | 15 | TRBV10-2
CASSEQQGANIQYF | TRBD1 | NA | 14 | TRBV11-2
CASSIQGTEAFF | NA | NA | 12 | TRBV6-1
CASSLGGGTQPQHF | NA | NA | 14 | TRBV11-2
CASSQWDRGYGYTF | TRBD1 | NA | 14 | TRBV19
CASSTTSTGVATEAFF | TRBD1 | NA | 16 | TRBV18
CASSLDSTAYEQYF | NA | NA | 14 | TRBV5-6
CASSFTGGTQETQYF | TRBD1 | once | 15 | TRBV6-5
CASSVDSGPKETQYF | NA | NA | 15 | TRBV9
CASSLEGASGELFF | TRBD1 | few | 14 | TRBV5-4
CASTLVGTDTQYF | NA | NA | 13 | TRBV6-1
CASSFGRLAYNEQFF | TRBD2 | NA | 15 | TRBV28
CASSLGQNNSPLHF | NA | NA | 14 | TRBV27
CASSRQVAPDSPLHF | NA | once | 15 | TRBV28
CASTSGNQPQHF | NA | NA | 12 | TRBV7-9
CASSRLAAGELFF | TRBD2 | NA | 13 | TRBV2
CASSVAPTSGRWDEQFF | TRBD2 | NA | 17 | TRBV9
CASSLSGEGSETQYF | NA | few | 15 | TRBV27
CASSLNSLQGDTEAFF | NA | NA | 16 | TRBV27
CAGGQLNPYEQYF | TRBD1 | NA | 13 | TRBV27
CASSGVLTPTGELFF | NA | NA | 15 | TRBV6-1
CASSPNSMDTGELFF | NA | NA | 15 | TRBV9
CASSRPLGLAGGAPGEQFF | TRBD2 | NA | 19 | TRBV28
CASSSPTVNYGYTF | NA | NA | 14 | TRBV28
CASSRGLEPETQYF | TRBD2 | NA | 14 | TRBV18
CASSLSAGARAFF | NA | NA | 13 | TRBV28
CASSQQGIPNQPQHF | TRBD1 | NA | 15 | TRBV2
CASSPRQGENSYNEQFF | TRBD1 | few | 17 | TRBV18
CASRPFGGNYGYTF | NA | NA | 14 | TRBV27
CSVGQGSETQYF | TRBD1 | NA | 12 | TRBV29-1
CASPSATGMNTEAFF | NA | NA | 15 | TRBV6-6
CASSSGLAVTSDTQYF | TRBD2 | NA | 16 | TRBV5-1
CASNLGVGAPNEKLFF | NA | NA | 16 | TRBV5-1
CASPRTGYHEQYF | TRBD1 | NA | 13 | TRBV10-1
CASRSGQHTGELFF | TRBD1 | NA | 14 | TRBV28
CASSVLGDTSYNEQFF | NA | NA | 16 | TRBV6-1
CASSVPSGYNEQYF | NA | NA | 14 | TRBV9
CASSPQRLAAFSYQETQYF | TRBD2 | NA | 19 | TRBV18
CASSIRPLSGTVPYEQYF | TRBD1 | NA | 18 | TRBV19
CASSLQGAETQYF | TRBD1 | NA | 13 | TRBV9